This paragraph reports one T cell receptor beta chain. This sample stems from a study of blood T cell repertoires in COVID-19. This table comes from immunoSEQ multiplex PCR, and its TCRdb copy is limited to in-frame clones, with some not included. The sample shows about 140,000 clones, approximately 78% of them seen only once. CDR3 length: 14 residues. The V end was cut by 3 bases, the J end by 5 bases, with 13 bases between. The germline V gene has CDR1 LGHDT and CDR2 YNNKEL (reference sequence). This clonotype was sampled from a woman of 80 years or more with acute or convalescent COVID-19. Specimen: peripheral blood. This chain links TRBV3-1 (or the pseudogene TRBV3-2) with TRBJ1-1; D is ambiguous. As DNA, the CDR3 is TGTGCCAGCAGCCAGGCGATAGAGGAGACTGAAGCTTTCTTT. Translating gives CASSQAIEETEAFF.